One sample yielded the 13 T cell receptor beta chains listed below, sequenced in a study of cytomegalovirus exposure and HLA in healthy donors. A multiplex PCR was run with 60 Vbeta primers and 13 Jbeta primers. TCRdb's copy holds only in-frame clones and misses some; the assay was immunoSEQ multiplex PCR. Seen here are some 190,000 clones, more than 75% observed once, and the top ten hold around 2.3%. The specimen sequenced was PBMCs. The origin of the receptors is a woman aged 30 to 39 in good health and CMV-seropositive.

This clone has more than one count but fewer than ten. The CDR3 loop is CASSLSGLAGVIDTQYF. In nucleotides, the CDR3 is TGTGCCAGCAGTTTATCCGGACTAGCGGGGGTGATAGATACGCAGTATTTT. This chain connects TRBV28 to TRBJ2-3, with 13 bases lining up with TRBD2. The V segment lost 1 base and the J segment 5 bases; nucleotides outside the gene matches: 6. CDR3 length: 17 residues. CDR1 and CDR2 (germline): MDHEN, SYDVKM. Looking up the rest from reference TRBV28 and TRBJ2-3 gives the full variable domain: DVKVTQSSRYLVKRTGEKVFLECVQDMDHENMFWYRQDPGLGLRLIYFSYDVKMKEKGDIPEGYSVSREKKERFSLILESASTNQTSMYLCASSLSGLAGVIDTQYFGPGTRLTVL.

The chain's CDR3 is CASSRDRGNSPLHF. CDR3 sequence (DNA): TGCGCCAGCAGCCGGGACAGAGGTAATTCACCCCTCCACTTT. V is TRBV5-1 and J is TRBJ1-6; TRBD1 matches 7 bases. The junction had 4 bases not matched to a gene; V was cut back by 4 bases and J by 6 bases. This CDR3 comprises 14 residues. From germline, CDR1 is SGHRS and CDR2 YFSETQ.

Concerning this clone itself: At the DNA level, this CDR3 is encoded by other sequences in the same sample as well. The chain carries TRBV6-1 and TRBJ1-4; no firm D call. The V end lost 6 bases, the J end lost 7 bases, and 12 bases lay between the germline ends. This CDR3 is built from 13 residues. CDR1 is MNHNS and CDR2 is SASEGT in the germline V gene. The CDR3 DNA reads TGTGCCAGCAGCAGAGGGCGGGGTGAAAAACTGTTTTTT. As protein: CASSRGRGEKLFF.

The chain has TRBV6-8 and TRBJ2-1; 8 nucleotides line up with TRBD1. After removal of 8 bases from V and 8 bases from J, the junction contained 17 bases not matched to a gene. Per the germline V gene, CDR1 is MNHGY and CDR2 is SAAAGT. This CDR3 is built from 16 residues. The CDR3 reads CASGAAGTGHVYEQFF. For the CDR3, the DNA is TGTGCCAGCGGAGCGGCCGGGACAGGCCACGTCTATGAGCAGTTCTTC.

This sequence joins TRBV27 and TRBJ2-1; 8 nucleotides align to TRBD2. CDR1 is MNHEY, CDR2 SMNVEV, per germline (reference sequence). V shed 0 bases and J 7 bases; nucleotides not matched to a gene: 8. The length of the CDR3 is 16 residues. The CDR3 is CASSLSVAGGGNEQFF. The CDR3 DNA sequence: TGTGCCAGCAGTTTATCCGTCGCGGGGGGCGGAAATGAGCAGTTCTTC.

V usage is TRBV27 and J usage is TRBJ1-2, with 10 bases matching TRBD1. Trimming removed 6 bases from V and 4 bases from J; junction bases left unmatched: 8. The CDR3 has 15 residues. Germline CDR1 is MNHEY and CDR2 is SMNVEV (reference sequence). This CDR3 is CASRPGTGVFYGYTF. The CDR3 DNA reads TGTGCCAGCAGACCCGGGACAGGGGTTTTCTATGGCTACACCTTC.

The rearrangement joins TRBV20-1 to TRBJ2-3; possible D gene TRBD1, 6 bases. The V end was cut by 6 bases, the J end by 6 bases, with 10 bases between. The CDR3 totals 11 residues. Germline-derived CDR1 and CDR2 are DFQATT and SNEGSKA (reference sequence). CDR3 nucleotides: TGCAGTGCAATCCAGGGGGATACGCAGTATTTT. Residues: CSAIQGDTQYF.

V usage is TRBV9 and J usage is TRBJ1-4; possibly TRBD1 for D (6 bases). The CDR3 contains 16 residues. The germline V gene has CDR1 SGDLS and CDR2 YYNGEE. Trimming pared 0 bases from V and 7 bases from J, leaving 16 bases between. The CDR3 reads CASSVVGGGPSEKLFF. CDR3 nucleotide sequence: TGTGCCAGCAGCGTAGTAGGGGGGGGACCAAGTGAAAAACTGTTTTTT.

This chain uses TRBV6-1 with TRBJ1-6; D might be TRBD1 (5 bases). Germline-derived CDR1 and CDR2 are MNHNS and SASEGT. The CDR3 runs 15 residues. Deletions cut 3 bases from V and 5 bases from J, with 11 bases between. The CDR3 loop reads CASSDGMGHNSPLHF. The CDR3 DNA follows: TGTGCCAGCAGTGATGGAATGGGGCATAATTCACCCCTCCACTTT.

The rearrangement links TRBV4-3 to TRBJ2-7; 9 positions match TRBD2. Germline V gives CDR1 LGHNA, CDR2 YSLEER. The V gene end was trimmed by 4 bases and the J gene end by 0 bases; junction bases not matched to a gene: 4. CDR3 size: 15 residues. The CDR3 region has the DNA TGCGCCAGCAGCCGCGGAGCGGGGGGCTCCTACGAGCAGTACTTC. Translating gives CASSRGAGGSYEQYF.

The chain employs TRBV10-1 and TRBJ2-3; TRBD2 matches 9 bases. The CDR3 covers 22 residues. Germline V CDR1 and CDR2: WNHNN, SYGVQD (reference sequence). After removal of 6 bases from V and 6 bases from J, the junction contained 31 bases not matched to a gene. CDR3 amino acids: CASSDSGPLPRLSGGLPDTQYF. The CDR3 region has the DNA TGCGCCAGCAGCGATTCCGGTCCCCTTCCCAGGTTGAGCGGGGGGCTTCCCGATACGCAGTATTTT.

The chain recombines TRBV9 with TRBJ1-2, with 10 bases that match TRBD1. V was clipped by 6 bases and J by 8 bases; unmatched bases: 16. CDR3 size: 16 residues. CDR1 is SGDLS, CDR2 YYNGEE, per germline. CDR3 nucleotide sequence: TGTGCCAGCACCACCGCTGGGGACAGGGGCTTTAGGGGCTACACCTTC. Protein product: CASTTAGDRGFRGYTF. The full variable domain, in which reference TRBV9 and TRBJ1-2 provide the parts outside the CDR3, is DSGVTQTPKHLITATGQRVTLRCSPRSGDLSVYWYQQSLDQGLQFLIQYYNGEERAKGNILERFSAQQFPDLHSELNLSSLELGDSALYFCASTTAGDRGFRGYTFGSGTRLTVV.

The chain has TRBV7-2 and TRBJ2-2, with TRBD1 matching 7 bases. This CDR3 has 16 amino acids. The V and J ends lost 1 base and 0 bases, in that order; junction bases with no gene match: 2. Germline loops: CDR1 SGHTA, CDR2 FQGNSA. The CDR3 region is CASSLEGATNTGELFF. CDR3 bases: TGTGCCAGCAGCTTAGAGGGGGCTACGAACACCGGGGAGCTGTTTTTT.